This TCR beta chain was sequenced for a study of control samples from healthy donors and cancer patients. CDR3 length: 15 amino acids. With 4 bases removed from V and 0 bases from J, the gap between germline ends came to 11 bases. Germline V gene sequence: CDR1 LNHDA, CDR2 SQIVND (reference sequence). The protocol was immunoSEQ multiplex PCR, while the TCRdb copy is restricted to in-frame clones and leaves out a portion. The sample has 100,000 to 150,000 clones, about 89% seen once; the top ten hold about two fifths. This sequence joins TRBV19 and TRBJ2-3; weak D call: TRBD1 (5 bases). This TCR was sampled from a man in his fifties in good health. Specimen: blood. CDR3 sequence reads: CASSTLQGSTDTQYF. The CDR3 DNA sequence: TGTGCCAGTAGTACCTTGCAGGGAAGCACAGATACGCAGTATTTT.